The entry that follows covers one TCR beta chain sequence. The second PCR ran roughly 6 to 12 cycles with a sample-barcoded 5' primer and J-beta primers. TCRdb reprocessed the 5' RACE reads via MiXCR and lists one record per CDR3 protein. In the table there are roughly 2 million distinct CDR3 sequences, about 50% of which are singletons. This record comes from a study of blood T cells in healthy people across ages. Donation came from healthy Caucasian individuals in Russia who were aged about 6 to 95. Sequenced input: blood. This sequence was found in a woman in her 40s in good health.

For the CDR3, the DNA is TGTGCCAGCAGTTTCCGACCCGGACTGATTAATGAAAAACTGTTTTTT. Translated: CASSFRPGLINEKLFF. The V and J genes are TRBV28 and TRBJ1-4, with D unclear. The CDR3 sequence is 16 residues long. The germline CDR1 and CDR2 sequences are MDHEN and SYDVKM. V was pared by 3 bases and J by 4 bases, with 15 bases between.